Listed here are 26 T cell receptor beta chains from one sample, sequenced in a study of blood T cell repertoires in COVID-19. TCRdb keeps only in-frame clones here, not all; method: immunoSEQ multiplex PCR. The sample records 70,000 or so clones, roughly 90% being singletons. The sequenced sample was peripheral blood. Every receptor here comes from a man in his sixties with acute or convalescent COVID-19.

CDR3 region: CASSPPWGSGGYTF. The CDR3 DNA sequence: TGTGCCAGCTCACCACCATGGGGCTCAGGCGGCTACACCTTC. The chain combines TRBV18 with TRBJ1-2; D might be TRBD1 (5 bases). Germline V gene data show CDR1 as KGHSH and CDR2 as LQKENI. V was pared by 0 bases and J by 8 bases, with 13 bases between. The CDR3 contains 14 residues.

The CDR3 region has the DNA TGTGCCAGCAGTGAACCGACAGAGACCCTCTATGGCTACACCTTC. Its protein is CASSEPTETLYGYTF. The genes are TRBV25-1 and TRBJ1-2, with a weak D call TRBD1 (5 bases). Trimming stripped 2 bases from V and 4 bases from J, with 14 bases between. The germline gives CDR1 MGHDK, CDR2 SYGVNS. This CDR3 has 15 amino acids.

This clone was seen once. The chain carries TRBV5-1 and TRBJ2-1; 13 bases align to TRBD2. The trim removed 3 bases at V and 4 bases at J, leaving 4 bases unmatched. The germline CDR1 and CDR2 sequences are SGHRS and YFSETQ. The CDR3 runs 16 residues. CDR3 amino acids: CASSWTSGSGYNEQFF. CDR3 coding DNA: TGCGCCAGCAGCTGGACTAGCGGGAGTGGGTACAATGAGCAGTTCTTC.

This clone was detected only once. The rearrangement joins TRBV27 to TRBJ1-5; 9 nucleotides match TRBD1. Germline V gene lookup returns CDR1 MNHEY and CDR2 SMNVEV (reference sequence). V lost 4 bases, J lost 7 bases, and 8 bases stayed unmatched. The CDR3 has 15 amino acids. The CDR3 reads CASSSHRGLGQPQHF. CDR3 nucleotide sequence: TGTGCCAGCAGTTCTCACAGGGGGCTAGGACAGCCCCAGCATTTT.

The chain carries TRBV10-2 and TRBJ2-7; D may be TRBD2 (5 bases). The germline CDR1 and CDR2 sequences are WSHSY and SAAADI. The V and J ends lost 5 bases and 1 base respectively, with 12 bases between them. This CDR3 is built from 14 residues. As DNA, the CDR3 is TGCGCCAGCAGTTCAACTCGGGGTTCCTACGAGCAGTACTTC. Its translation: CASSSTRGSYEQYF.

The rearrangement joins TRBV7-9 to TRBJ2-1; the D gene is possibly TRBD1 (6 bases). The length of the CDR3 is 15 residues. With 6 bases removed from V and 8 bases from J, the gap between germline ends came to 20 bases. Germline V gene lookup returns CDR1 SEHNR and CDR2 FQNEAQ (reference sequence). The CDR3 sequence is CASRRIRGIVDEQFF. In DNA, the CDR3 is TGTGCCAGCAGAAGGATCAGGGGAATCGTCGATGAGCAGTTCTTC. Full variable domain (outside the CDR3, taken from reference TRBV7-9 and TRBJ2-1): DTGVSQNPRHKITKRGQNVTFRCDPISEHNRLYWYRQTLGQGPEFLTYFQNEAQLEKSRLLSDRFSAERPKGSFSTLEIQRTEQGDSAMYLCASRRIRGIVDEQFFGPGTRLTVL.

The chain joins TRBV11-1 to TRBJ2-7, with D maybe TRBD1 (6 bases). The CDR3 runs 10 residues. The V gene lost 11 bases and the J gene lost 3 bases, with 8 bases spanning the gap. Germline CDR1 and CDR2: SGHAT and FQDESV (reference sequence). The DNA for the CDR3 is TGTGCCCAGGGGAGCTACGAGCAGTACTTC. This translates into CAQGSYEQYF.

The chain is built from TRBV9 and TRBJ1-1; the match to TRBD1 covers 10 bases. CDR1 and CDR2 (germline): SGDLS, YYNGEE. The CDR3 totals 15 residues. Trimming removed 0 bases from V and 3 bases from J; junction bases left unmatched: 2. The CDR3 spells CASSVGTGGYTEAFF. The CDR3 coding sequence is TGTGCCAGCAGCGTAGGGACAGGGGGTTACACTGAAGCTTTCTTT.

The chain links TRBV5-4 to TRBJ2-2, with 7 bases aligning to TRBD1. The CDR3 runs to 16 residues. V trimming: 0 bases; J trimming: 6 bases; junction bases outside the gene matches: 8. Germline CDR1 reads SGHNT; CDR2 reads YYREEE (reference sequence). The CDR3 bases are TGTGCCAGCAGCTTGGAAGGGGGCATTGGTCCCGGGGAGCTGTTTTTT. This sequence encodes CASSLEGGIGPGELFF.

The J gene is TRBJ2-2, the V gene TRBV9, with TRBD2 identical over 8 bases. Germline CDR1 reads SGDLS; CDR2 reads YYNGEE. The length of the CDR3 is 17 residues. V shed 1 base and J 0 bases; nucleotides not matched to a gene: 5. The CDR3 nucleotides are TGTGCCAGCAGCGTAATCGGGAGGGCCGCGAACACCGGGGAGCTGTTTTTT. Its protein product is CASSVIGRAANTGELFF.

This clone has only one observation. The CDR3 region is CASQRGSNTGELFF. The CDR3 nucleotides are TGTGCCAGTCAGCGGGGCTCGAACACCGGGGAGCTGTTTTTT. The chain carries TRBV9 and TRBJ2-2, with 7 bases matching TRBD2. The CDR3 has 14 amino acids. The germline gives CDR1 SGDLS, CDR2 YYNGEE. With V trimmed by 8 bases and J by 0 bases, 4 bases remained unmatched.

V is TRBV9 and J is TRBJ2-6, with a weak D call TRBD2 (7 bases). Trimming cost V 0 bases and J 0 bases, with 16 bases left between them. Germline CDR1 and CDR2: SGDLS and YYNGEE. The CDR3 loop spans 19 amino acids. The CDR3 here is CASSVDPGGDGSGANVLTF. CDR3 DNA sequence: TGTGCCAGCAGCGTAGACCCGGGGGGCGACGGCTCTGGGGCCAACGTCCTGACTTTC.

The rearrangement uses TRBV5-4 and TRBJ2-3, with 8 bases aligning to TRBD2. CDR1 is SGHNT, CDR2 YYREEE, per germline (reference sequence). The J segment lost 6 bases and the V segment lost 2 bases, leaving 5 bases of the junction unmatched. This CDR3 has 14 residues. CDR3 nucleotide sequence: TGTGCCAGCAGCTTTAGCGGGATAAGTGATACGCAGTATTTT. It is translated as CASSFSGISDTQYF.

The chain has TRBV11-1 and TRBJ2-5, with 12 bases lining up with TRBD2. Germline values: CDR1 SGHAT, CDR2 FQDESV (reference sequence). The length of the CDR3 is 15 residues. V lost 4 bases, J lost 4 bases, and 4 bases stayed unmatched. CDR3 sequence: CASSYGLAGRETQYF. The CDR3 nucleotides read TGTGCCAGCAGCTACGGACTAGCGGGGCGAGAGACCCAGTACTTC.

The J gene is TRBJ2-7, the V gene TRBV10-3; 14 positions match TRBD2. The CDR3 extends over 16 amino acids. The germline V gene has CDR1 ENHRY and CDR2 SYGVKD. V lost 5 bases, J lost 6 bases, and 9 bases stayed unmatched. CDR3 sequence: CAISPGLAGVTVEQYF. The CDR3, as DNA: TGTGCCATCAGTCCGGGACTAGCGGGAGTTACTGTCGAGCAGTACTTC.

V usage is TRBV27 and J usage is TRBJ2-5; 10 bases match TRBD2. The germline V gene has CDR1 MNHEY and CDR2 SMNVEV (reference sequence). This CDR3 comprises 14 residues. Germline trimming cut 5 bases from V and 5 bases from J; bases unmatched to any gene: 5. The DNA of the CDR3 is TGTGCCAGCAGTATACTAGCGGGGCTGGAGACCCAGTACTTC. It translates to CASSILAGLETQYF.

The V call is TRBV3-1 (or the pseudogene TRBV3-2), the J call TRBJ1-4, with unresolved D. CDR1 and CDR2 (germline): LGHDT, YNNKEL (reference sequence). This CDR3 region has 15 residues. V was shortened by 0 bases and J by 8 bases, with 13 bases between the two germline ends. CDR3: CASSQESGIVEKLFF. The CDR3 nucleotides read TGTGCCAGCAGCCAAGAATCGGGGATCGTCGAAAAACTGTTTTTT.

The chain recombines TRBV11-2 with TRBJ1-2, with 8 bases matching TRBD1. CDR3 length: 13 amino acids. The J segment lost 10 bases and the V segment lost 3 bases, leaving 7 bases of the junction unmatched. Germline assignment: CDR1 SGHAT and CDR2 FQNNGV. CDR3 residues: CASSFTGQAFYTF. CDR3 bases: TGTGCCAGCAGCTTCACGGGACAGGCCTTCTACACCTTC. The whole variable domain, filled in from reference TRBV11-2 and TRBJ1-2, reads EAGVAQSPRYKIIEKRQSVAFWCNPISGHATLYWYQQILGQGPKLLIQFQNNGVVDDSQLPKDRFSAERLKGVDSTLKIQPAKLEDSAVYLCASSFTGQAFYTFGSGTRLTVV.

CDR3 coding DNA: TGTGCCATGTCTAGAGCTCTTAGCACAGATACGCAGTATTTT. Residues: CAMSRALSTDTQYF. The genes are TRBV6-5 and TRBJ2-3; no clear D gene. The CDR3 length is 14 residues. Germline CDR1 MNHEY, CDR2 SVGAGI. V gave up 10 bases and J gave up 0 bases, with 14 bases separating them.

V and J are TRBV2 and TRBJ2-1; 9 nucleotides align to TRBD2. CDR1 is SNHLY and CDR2 is FYNNEI in the germline V gene. The CDR3 sequence is 19 residues long. V shed 4 bases and J 6 bases; nucleotides not matched to a gene: 19. CDR3 loop: CASSGPWGREGPRLNEQFF. DNA of the CDR3: TGTGCCAGCAGTGGCCCCTGGGGGCGGGAGGGCCCGCGGCTCAATGAGCAGTTCTTC.

This chain links TRBV7-8 with TRBJ2-2, with 7 bases lining up with TRBD2. The germline V gene has CDR1 SGHVS and CDR2 FQNEAQ. With 2 bases clipped from V and 4 bases from J, the junction kept 7 bases outside the gene matches. This CDR3 contains 16 residues. This CDR3 is CASSLLSGRGTGELFF. The DNA of the CDR3 is TGTGCCAGCAGCTTACTTTCTGGGAGGGGCACCGGGGAGCTGTTTTTT.

The rearrangement uses TRBV20-1 and TRBJ1-1; no reliable D call. Germline loops: CDR1 DFQATT, CDR2 SNEGSKA (reference sequence). The CDR3 extends over 10 amino acids. V was clipped by 6 bases and J by 1 base, with 3 bases between them. Here the CDR3 DNA reads TGCAGTGCCAAGAACACTGAAGCTTTCTTT. Protein product: CSAKNTEAFF.

J is TRBJ2-7 and V is TRBV11-3, with 11 bases lining up with TRBD1. The CDR3 totals 14 residues. The ends lost 5 bases at V and 7 bases at J; junction bases unmatched: 7. Germline assignment: CDR1 SGHNT and CDR2 YENEEA. The CDR3 is CASSAGQGVWEQYF. Written as DNA, the CDR3 is TGTGCCAGCAGCGCGGGACAGGGGGTCTGGGAGCAGTACTTC. Drawing the rest from reference TRBV11-3 and TRBJ2-7, the complete variable domain is EAGVVQSPRYKIIEKKQPVAFWCNPISGHNTLYWYLQNLGQGPELLIRYENEEAVDDSQLPKDRFSAERLKGVDSTLKIQPAELGDSAVYLCASSAGQGVWEQYFGPGTRLTVT.

A note on this clone: This sample also contains other DNA sequences that code for the same CDR3. The V gene is TRBV7-3, the J gene TRBJ2-3, with TRBD1 as a possible D gene (6 bases). CDR3 length: 15 amino acids. V lost 1 base to trimming and J lost 0 bases, with 8 bases between them. Germline V gene lookup returns CDR1 SGHTA and CDR2 FQGTGA. The DNA for the CDR3 is TGTGCCAGCAGCTTAAGGGGGCAGAGCACAGATACGCAGTATTTT. As protein: CASSLRGQSTDTQYF.

Only a few counts were recorded for this clone. The chain has TRBV5-1 and TRBJ2-7, with D tentatively TRBD2 (6 bases). This CDR3 comprises 16 residues. The germline V and J ends were trimmed by 0 bases and 7 bases, with 20 bases remaining between them. Per the germline V gene, CDR1 is SGHRS and CDR2 is YFSETQ. The CDR3 DNA reads TGCGCCAGCAGCTTGGAAGCGGGCGGACTCCGGAGGGAGCAGTACTTC. Translation gives CASSLEAGGLRREQYF.

This clone was seen once. CDR3 sequence: CASSRTGVSTGELFF. CDR3 sequence (DNA): TGTGCCAGCAGCCGGACAGGGGTGAGCACCGGGGAGCTGTTTTTT. V gene TRBV6-5 combines with J gene TRBJ2-2; 9 bases line up with TRBD1. J gave up 4 bases and V 6 bases, and 6 bases lay outside the gene matches. CDR3 length: 15 amino acids. The germline CDR1 and CDR2 sequences are MNHEY and SVGAGI.